This TCR beta chain was retrieved from a study of post-analysis software for immune sequencing data. Study-wide findings and caveats: Controls showed lower frequencies than patients for 4 or 5 TRBV segments, and TRBV5-6, TRBV5-1 and TRBV20-1 were among these.

Prepared TCR beta cDNA libraries contained unique molecular identifiers. TCRdb called the PCR reads again in MiXCR, with one record for every CDR3 protein. The table lists about 210,000 distinct CDR3 sequences, approximately 28% of them singletons. The table lists this clonotype with many counts. Its target is not known. V shed 2 bases, J shed 4 bases, and the junction held 8 bases outside the gene matches. The CDR3 covers 15 residues. CDR1 is DFQATT and CDR2 is SNEGSKA in the germline V gene (reference sequence). The specimen sequenced was blood. The TCR comes from a girl aged 2 to 17 with multiple sclerosis. V gene TRBV20-1 combines with J gene TRBJ2-5; 9 nucleotides align to TRBD2. The CDR3 nucleotides read TGCAGTGCTAGATCTAGCGGGGAGCGTGTAGAGACCCAGTACTTC. Amino acid sequence: CSARSSGERVETQYF.